Given below is one TCR beta chain in context. The sample originates from a study of blood T cell repertoires in COVID-19. Across the whole study: The analysed material was cDNA or gDNA that came from T cells, B-cell-depleted T cells, or PBMCs.

The CDR3 totals 14 residues. Germline CDR1 is SNHLY and CDR2 is FYNNEI. The V end was cut by 5 bases, the J end by 8 bases, with 18 bases between. Original processing notes: Cell counts per sample came from amplifying reference gene primers. The repertoire was sequenced with immunoSEQ multiplex PCR; TCRdb's copy has only in-frame clones and lacks some. D and trimming were read from the DNA, whereas the V and J calls and clone size are those reported in that table. The sample contains 79,000 or so clones, about 88% of which appear only once. This sequence was found in a human donor in a cohort sampled during active COVID-19. The chain links TRBV2 to TRBJ1-2; possible D gene TRBD1, 6 bases. The sequenced material came from peripheral blood. CDR3 sequence: CASSTQGLPGGYTF. The CDR3 DNA reads as TGTGCCAGCAGTACACAGGGCCTACCGGGGGGCTACACCTTC. Complete variable domain (other parts from reference TRBV2 and TRBJ1-2): EPEVTQTPSHQVTQMGQEVILRCVPISNHLYFYWYRQILGQKVEFLVSFYNNEISEKSEIFDDQFSVERPDGSNFTLKIRSTKLEDSAMYFCASSTQGLPGGYTFGSGTRLTVV.